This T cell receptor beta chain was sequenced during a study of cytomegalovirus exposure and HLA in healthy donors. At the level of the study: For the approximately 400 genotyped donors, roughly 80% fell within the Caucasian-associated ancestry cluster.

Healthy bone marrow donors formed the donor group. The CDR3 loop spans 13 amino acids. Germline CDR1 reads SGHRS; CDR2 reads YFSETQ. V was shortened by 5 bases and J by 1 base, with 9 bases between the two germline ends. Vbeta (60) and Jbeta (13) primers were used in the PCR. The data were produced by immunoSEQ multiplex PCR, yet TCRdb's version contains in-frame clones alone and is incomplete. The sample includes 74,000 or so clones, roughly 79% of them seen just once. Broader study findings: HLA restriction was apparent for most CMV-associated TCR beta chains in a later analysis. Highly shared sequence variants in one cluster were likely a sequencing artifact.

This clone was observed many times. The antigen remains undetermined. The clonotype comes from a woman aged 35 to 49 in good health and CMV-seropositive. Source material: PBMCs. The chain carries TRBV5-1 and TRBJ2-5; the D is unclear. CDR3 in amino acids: CASRSESQETQYF. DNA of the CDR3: TGCGCCAGCAGATCCGAGTCCCAAGAGACCCAGTACTTC.